This TCR beta chain was found in a study of blood T cell repertoires in COVID-19. Across the study: There were acute and convalescent COVID-19 samples, and they came from the United States, Italy and Spain. T cells, B-cell-depleted T cells, or PBMCs provided the cDNA or gDNA that served as material.

The method was immunoSEQ multiplex PCR; TCRdb's version includes in-frame clones alone and lacks a portion of them. The sample lists about 140,000 clones; approximately 80% were seen once. The CDR3 loop spans 15 amino acids. J lost 2 bases, V lost 4 bases, and 7 bases had no gene match. CDR1 and CDR2 (germline): SGHTS, YDEGEE. What was sequenced was peripheral blood. The genes are TRBV5-8 and TRBJ2-5; 8 bases are a match to TRBD1. This TCR was sampled from a human donor in a cohort sampled during active COVID-19. CDR3 nucleotide sequence: TGTGCCAGCAGCGTCGGACAGGGCCGACAAGAGACCCAGTACTTC. It specifies CASSVGQGRQETQYF.